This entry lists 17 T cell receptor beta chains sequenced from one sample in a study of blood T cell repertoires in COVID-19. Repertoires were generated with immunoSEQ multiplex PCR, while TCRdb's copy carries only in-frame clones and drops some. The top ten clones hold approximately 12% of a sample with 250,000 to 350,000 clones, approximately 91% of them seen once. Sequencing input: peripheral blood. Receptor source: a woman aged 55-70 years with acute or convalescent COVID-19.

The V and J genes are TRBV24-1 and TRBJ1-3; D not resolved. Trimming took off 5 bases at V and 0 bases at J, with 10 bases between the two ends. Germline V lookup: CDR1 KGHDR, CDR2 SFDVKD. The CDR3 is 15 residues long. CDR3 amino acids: CATSGHSSSGNTIYF. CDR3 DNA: TGTGCCACCAGTGGTCATTCGAGCTCTGGAAACACCATATATTTT.

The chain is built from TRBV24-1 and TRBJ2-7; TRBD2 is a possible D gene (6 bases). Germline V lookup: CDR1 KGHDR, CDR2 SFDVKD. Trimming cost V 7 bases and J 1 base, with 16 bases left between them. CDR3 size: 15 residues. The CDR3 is CATSRGREGSYEQYF. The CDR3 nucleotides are TGTGCCACCAGCCGGGGGAGAGAGGGGTCCTACGAGCAGTACTTC.

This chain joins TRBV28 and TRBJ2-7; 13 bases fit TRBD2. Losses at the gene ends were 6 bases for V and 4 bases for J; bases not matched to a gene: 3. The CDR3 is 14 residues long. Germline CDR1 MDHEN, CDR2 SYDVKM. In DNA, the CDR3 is TGTGCCAGCAGGGAGACTAGCGGGGGGTACGAGCAGTACTTC. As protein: CASRETSGGYEQYF.

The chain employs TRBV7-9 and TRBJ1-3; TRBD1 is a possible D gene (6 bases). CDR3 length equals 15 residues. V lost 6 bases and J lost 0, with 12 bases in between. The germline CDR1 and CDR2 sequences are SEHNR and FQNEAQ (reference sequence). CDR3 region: CASSPQGISGNTIYF. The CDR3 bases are TGTGCCAGCAGTCCACAGGGAATCTCTGGAAACACCATATATTTT.

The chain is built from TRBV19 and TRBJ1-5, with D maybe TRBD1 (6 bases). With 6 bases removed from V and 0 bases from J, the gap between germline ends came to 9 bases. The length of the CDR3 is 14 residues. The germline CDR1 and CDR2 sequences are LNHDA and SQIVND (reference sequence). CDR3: CASRGTPSNQPQHF. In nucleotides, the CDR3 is TGTGCCAGTAGGGGGACACCTAGCAATCAGCCCCAGCATTTT.

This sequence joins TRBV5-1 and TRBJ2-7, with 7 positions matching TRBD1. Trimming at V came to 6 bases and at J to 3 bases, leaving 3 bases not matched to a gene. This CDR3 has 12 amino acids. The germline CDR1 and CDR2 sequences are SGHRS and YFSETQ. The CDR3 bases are TGCGCCAGCAAGGGGGCCGACTACGAGCAGTACTTC. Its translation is CASKGADYEQYF.

CDR3 coding DNA: TGTGCCAGCAGTTTCGCCAGCCAGGGATTAAATTCACCCCTCCACTTT. Amino acids: CASSFASQGLNSPLHF. V gene TRBV28 combines with J gene TRBJ1-6, with D perhaps TRBD1 (5 bases). The V end was cut by 3 bases, the J end by 7 bases, with 16 bases between. The CDR3 runs to 16 residues. Per germline, CDR1 MDHEN and CDR2 SYDVKM.

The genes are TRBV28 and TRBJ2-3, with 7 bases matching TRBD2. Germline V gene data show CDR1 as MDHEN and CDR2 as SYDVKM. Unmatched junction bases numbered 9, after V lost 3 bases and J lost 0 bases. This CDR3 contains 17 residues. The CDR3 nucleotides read TGTGCCAGCAGTTTTTATGGGCTAGCGGATAGCACAGATACGCAGTATTTT. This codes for CASSFYGLADSTDTQYF.

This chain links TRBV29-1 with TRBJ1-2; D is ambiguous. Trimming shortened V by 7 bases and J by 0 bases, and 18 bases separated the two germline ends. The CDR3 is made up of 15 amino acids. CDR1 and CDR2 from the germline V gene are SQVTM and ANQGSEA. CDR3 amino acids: CSAHPGYGTNYGYTF. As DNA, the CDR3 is TGCAGCGCCCACCCGGGTTATGGAACTAACTATGGCTACACCTTC.

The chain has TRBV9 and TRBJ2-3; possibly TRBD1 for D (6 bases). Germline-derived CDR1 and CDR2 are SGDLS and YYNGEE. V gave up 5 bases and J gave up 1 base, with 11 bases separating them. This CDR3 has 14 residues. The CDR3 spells CASSSGQRTDTQYF. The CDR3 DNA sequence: TGTGCCAGCAGTTCCGGACAGCGCACAGATACGCAGTATTTT.

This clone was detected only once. The CDR3 sequence is CASSKRQGRSGGAGELFF. DNA for the CDR3: TGTGCCAGCAGCAAACGACAGGGGCGCAGCGGGGGGGCCGGGGAGCTGTTTTTT. V is TRBV7-2 and J is TRBJ2-2, with TRBD2 identical over 10 bases. CDR3 length equals 18 residues. With V trimmed by 5 bases and J by 6 bases, 15 bases remained unmatched. In germline, CDR1 is SGHTA, CDR2 FQGNSA.

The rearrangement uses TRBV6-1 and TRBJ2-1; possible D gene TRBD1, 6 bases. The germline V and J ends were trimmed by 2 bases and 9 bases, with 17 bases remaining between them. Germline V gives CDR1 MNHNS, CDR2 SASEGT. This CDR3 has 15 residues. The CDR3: CASSELGAGAGEQFF. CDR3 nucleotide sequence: TGTGCCAGCAGTGAATTGGGGGCCGGAGCAGGTGAGCAGTTCTTC.

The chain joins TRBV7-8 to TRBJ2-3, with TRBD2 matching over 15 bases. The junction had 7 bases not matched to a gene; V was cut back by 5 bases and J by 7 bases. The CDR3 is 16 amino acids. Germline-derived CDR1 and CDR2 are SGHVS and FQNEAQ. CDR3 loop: CASSRGLAGGRNTQYF. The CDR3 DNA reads TGTGCCAGCAGCCGAGGACTAGCGGGGGGGCGTAATACGCAGTATTTT. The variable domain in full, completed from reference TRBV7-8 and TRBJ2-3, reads GAGVSQSPRYKVAKRGQDVALRCDPISGHVSLFWYQQALGQGPEFLTYFQNEAQLDKSGLPSDRFFAERPEGSVSTLKIQRTQQEDSAVYLCASSRGLAGGRNTQYFGPGTRLTVL.

The CDR3 DNA reads as TGTGCCAGTAGTATAGAGGCATCTAGCACAGATACGCAGTATTTT. It codes for CASSIEASSTDTQYF. V gene TRBV19 combines with J gene TRBJ2-3; no clear D gene. Germline values: CDR1 LNHDA, CDR2 SQIVND (reference sequence). The ends were cut back, 0 bases at V and 0 bases at J, with 7 bases in the middle. The CDR3 runs to 15 residues.

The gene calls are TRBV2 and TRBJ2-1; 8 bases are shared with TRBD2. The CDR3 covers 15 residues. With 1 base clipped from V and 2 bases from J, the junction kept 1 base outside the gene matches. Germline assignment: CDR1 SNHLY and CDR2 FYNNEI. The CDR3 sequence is CASSEGGGTYNEQFF. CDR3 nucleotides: TGTGCCAGCAGTGAAGGCGGGGGGACCTACAATGAGCAGTTCTTC. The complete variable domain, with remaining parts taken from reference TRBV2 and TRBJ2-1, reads EPEVTQTPSHQVTQMGQEVILRCVPISNHLYFYWYRQILGQKVEFLVSFYNNEISEKSEIFDDQFSVERPDGSNFTLKIRSTKLEDSAMYFCASSEGGGTYNEQFFGPGTRLTVL.

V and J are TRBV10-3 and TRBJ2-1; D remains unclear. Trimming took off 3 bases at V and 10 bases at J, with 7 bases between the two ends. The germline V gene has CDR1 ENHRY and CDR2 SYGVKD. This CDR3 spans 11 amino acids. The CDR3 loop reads CAISDPREQFF. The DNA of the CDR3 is TGTGCCATCAGTGACCCTAGGGAGCAGTTCTTC.

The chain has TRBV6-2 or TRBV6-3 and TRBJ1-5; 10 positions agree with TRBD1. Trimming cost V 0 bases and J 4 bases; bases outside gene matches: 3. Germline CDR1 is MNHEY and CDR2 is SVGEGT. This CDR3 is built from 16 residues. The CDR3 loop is CASSYSKDRGNQPQHF. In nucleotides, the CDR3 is TGTGCCAGCAGTTACTCGAAGGACAGGGGGAATCAGCCCCAGCATTTT.